This TCR beta chain emerged from a study of beta chain features in type 1 diabetes. On the study more broadly: All of the samples together had 85 million to 130 million sorted cells examined.

Germline values: CDR1 SGHVS, CDR2 FNYEAQ. Trimming cost V 0 bases and J 9 bases, with 7 bases left between them. The CDR3 runs to 12 residues. The authors reverse transcribed all of the isolated RNA, so sequencing captured expressed TCRB transcripts. Libraries were prepared by immunoSEQ multiplex PCR; TCRdb keeps only in-frame clonotypes and omits some of them. The sample contains approximately 110,000 clones, about two fifths of which appear only once. Study-level points and caveats: Type 1 diabetes patients had fewer VDJ junction insertions and more deletions. TCRB CDR3s from Type 1 diabetes patients were moderately but significantly shorter in all four CD4+ subsets.

A word on this clone: The antigen remains unidentified.

The sequencing input was stem cell memory CD4+ T cells from blood. The receptor was isolated from a woman aged 18-29 years in good health. The rearrangement joins TRBV7-6 to TRBJ2-3, with D perhaps matching TRBD2 (6 bases). Written as DNA, the CDR3 is TGTGCCAGCAGCTTAGCCCGGGGGACGCAGTATTTT. This translates into CASSLARGTQYF.